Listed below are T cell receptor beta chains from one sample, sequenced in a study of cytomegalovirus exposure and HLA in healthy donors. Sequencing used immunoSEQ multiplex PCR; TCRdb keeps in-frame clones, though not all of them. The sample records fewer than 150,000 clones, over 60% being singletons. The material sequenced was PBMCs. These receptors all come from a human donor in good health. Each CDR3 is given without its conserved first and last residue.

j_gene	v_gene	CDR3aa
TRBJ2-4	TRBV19	ASSNPRQGAAKNIQY
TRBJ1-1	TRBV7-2	ASSRQGYTEAF
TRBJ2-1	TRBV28	ASSYYRKDEQF
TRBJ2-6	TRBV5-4	ASSLRDSGANGLT
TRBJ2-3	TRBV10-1	ASSIGTSVDTQY
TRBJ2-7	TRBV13	ASSLDQGRY
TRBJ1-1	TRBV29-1	SLQGANTEAF
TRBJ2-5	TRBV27	ASKPTGTEGLAGAQETQY
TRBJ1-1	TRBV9	ASSLTSQGFTEAF
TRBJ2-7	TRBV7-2	ASSLYVASGDEQY
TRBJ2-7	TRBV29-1	SVVPRDRGQYEQY
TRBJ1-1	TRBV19	ASSISLNTEAF
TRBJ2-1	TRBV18	ASSPTRGVGNNEQF
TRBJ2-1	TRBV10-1	ASSSGGGYNEQF
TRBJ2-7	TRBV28	ASSIPGQGAVEQY
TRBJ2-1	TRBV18	ASSPIDEQF
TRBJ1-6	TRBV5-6	ASSWATVYNSPLH
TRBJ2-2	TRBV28	ASGSGRNTGELF
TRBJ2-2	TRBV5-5	ASSLIARTSRTGELF
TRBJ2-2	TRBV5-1	ASSPEVPGELF
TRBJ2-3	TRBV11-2	ASSRGQGAPDTQY
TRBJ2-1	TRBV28	ASSRPLAGGVNEQF
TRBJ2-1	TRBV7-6	ASSLGSARGNEQF
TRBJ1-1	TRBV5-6	ASSLLREEDTEAF
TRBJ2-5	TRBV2	ASTYQETQY
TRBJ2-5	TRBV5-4	ASSGGTGEVGETQY
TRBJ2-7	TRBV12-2	ASRFKGLADYEQY
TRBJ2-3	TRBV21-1	ASSKEKERVDTQY
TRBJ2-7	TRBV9	ASSVELAGLYEQY
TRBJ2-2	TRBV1	TSRGRTEFNTGELF
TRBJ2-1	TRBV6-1	ASSEQISSYNEQF
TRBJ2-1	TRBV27	ASSLSRGRAGSEQF
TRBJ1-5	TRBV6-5	ASTSGGGQPQH
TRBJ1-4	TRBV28	ASSLISRDRALTNEKLF
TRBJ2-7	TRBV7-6	ASSPSSGAAYEQY
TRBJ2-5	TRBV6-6	ASSASGEQY
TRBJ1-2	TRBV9	ASSAPTGGGAGNYGYT
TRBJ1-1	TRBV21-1	ASSLGQLEPEAF
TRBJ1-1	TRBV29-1	SVEDGRGTAEAF
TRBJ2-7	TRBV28	ASSPWGVAAEARYEQY
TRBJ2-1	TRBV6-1	ASSEASGSSYEQF
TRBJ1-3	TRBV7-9	ASSSRRSSGNTIY
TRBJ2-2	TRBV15	ATSRDREPNYAGELF
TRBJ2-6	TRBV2	AVTGVEANGLT
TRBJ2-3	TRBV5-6	ASSLATGTSTDTQY
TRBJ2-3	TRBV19	ASSIDSGTGRRTDTQY
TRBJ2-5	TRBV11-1	ASSPSTVAMETQY